The present entry profiles one T cell receptor (beta chain) with its context. The germline gives CDR1 LNHDA, CDR2 SQIVND (reference sequence). The V gene end was trimmed by 3 bases and the J gene end by 0 bases; junction bases not matched to a gene: 4. The CDR3 has 16 amino acids. These data belong to a study of blood T cell repertoires in COVID-19. Study information: The United States, Italy and Spain provided the acute and convalescent COVID-19 samples. Sample material is recorded as cDNA or gDNA derived from T cells, B-cell-depleted T cells, or PBMCs.

As processed by the authors: Amplified reference gene primers provided the basis for estimating nucleated cell counts. Assay: immunoSEQ multiplex PCR; the TCRdb copy retains only in-frame clones and omits some. The V and J calls and clone size were taken over from that table, and D and trimming were inferred from the DNA. The sample includes approximately 240,000 clones, less than 90% of them seen just once. The chain joins TRBV19 to TRBJ1-3; 8 bases are shared with TRBD1. The clonotype comes from an older woman who had recovered from COVID-19. Sequencing used peripheral blood. This CDR3 is CASSIQGARSGNTIYF. In DNA form, the CDR3 reads TGTGCCAGTAGTATCCAGGGGGCCCGCTCTGGAAACACCATATATTTT.